The rows below give T cell receptor beta chains drawn from one sample of a study of blood T cell repertoires in COVID-19. Sequencing used immunoSEQ multiplex PCR; TCRdb keeps in-frame clones, though not all of them. The sample shows approximately 190,000 clones, 65% to 85% of them seen only once. What was sequenced was peripheral blood. The receptors were sampled from a woman in her twenties or thirties with acute or convalescent COVID-19. The CDR3 runs from the conserved cysteine through the conserved F or W. A D gene is named only where the DNA matches it firmly. Size is omitted from some rows. Given values are once, few, many or a class for expanded clones.

>NA|TRBJ2-1|TRBV14|NA
TGTGCCAGCAGTAGGACAGCTTACGGGGACCAGTTCTTC
CASSRTAYGDQFF
>NA|TRBJ2-7|TRBV29-1|NA
TGCAGCGTTGAAGGGCAGTCCTACGAGCAGTACTTC
CSVEGQSYEQYF
>once|TRBJ2-6|TRBV6-2/TRBV6-3|NA
TGTGCTAGCAGTTACGTACACTCTGGGGCCAACGTCCTGACTTTC
CASSYVHSGANVLTF
>once|TRBJ2-7|TRBV6-6|NA
TGTGCCAGCAGAGCCGGGAGATACGAGCAGTACTTC
CASRAGRYEQYF
>few|TRBJ1-3|TRBV28|NA
TGTGCCAGCAGTTTATACGCAGCGAGCTCTGGAAACACCATATATTTT
CASSLYAASSGNTIYF
>NA|TRBJ1-3|TRBV28|NA
TGTGCCAGCACCACTACAGGTGCCACCATATATTTT
CASTTTGATIYF
>NA|TRBJ1-2|TRBV29-1|NA
TGCAGCGTTGAAAGTTTTGCAGGGGTAGGCGGCTACACCTTC
CSVESFAGVGGYTF
>NA|TRBJ2-3|TRBV5-4|NA
TGTGCCAGCAGCCCCGGGTCCAATACGCAGTATTTT
CASSPGSNTQYF
>few|TRBJ1-6|TRBV28|NA
TGTGCCAGCAGTCTTGGTCTGGGCTCCCAGGAGGGCTCCTATAATTCACCCCTCCACTTT
CASSLGLGSQEGSYNSPLHF
>NA|TRBJ1-6|TRBV6-5|NA
TGTGCCAGCCGGGAGGTTCTTGGGGATAATTCACCCCTCCACTTT
CASREVLGDNSPLHF
>NA|TRBJ2-3|TRBV6-4|TRBD1
TGTGCCAGCAGTGCCGGGACAGTCACAGATACGCAGTATTTT
CASSAGTVTDTQYF
>NA|TRBJ2-2|TRBV27|NA
TGTGCCAGCAGTCCGGGTGACCGGGTCACCGGGGAGCTGTTTTTT
CASSPGDRVTGELFF
>NA|TRBJ2-1|TRBV27|TRBD2
TGTGCCAGCAATCAGGGGTTAGCGGGAGACAATGAGCAGTTCTTC
CASNQGLAGDNEQFF
>once|TRBJ1-1|TRBV7-2|NA
TGTGCCAGCAGCTTAACGCGGGCGAACACTGAAGCTTTCTTT
CASSLTRANTEAFF
>NA|TRBJ2-5|TRBV28|NA
TGTGCCAGCAGTTTGGGAAGTGGAGGGGGCCCAAAGACCCAGTACTTC
CASSLGSGGGPKTQYF
>NA|TRBJ1-5|TRBV6-2/TRBV6-3|NA
TGTGCCAGCAGTGACCGACAGACTAGCACATTGTATAGCAATCAGCCCCAGCATTTT
CASSDRQTSTLYSNQPQHF
>NA|TRBJ2-1|TRBV7-9|TRBD1
TGTGCCAGCAGCTTACGGCAGGGGGCCGGTTTCGGGACCTACAATGAGCAGTTCTTC
CASSLRQGAGFGTYNEQFF
>NA|TRBJ2-5|TRBV11-2|TRBD2
TGTGCCAGCAGCCCAGGGACTAGCGGGAGGAGCGAAGAGACCCAGTACTTC
CASSPGTSGRSEETQYF
>NA|TRBJ2-7|TRBV10-1|TRBD1
TGCGCCAGCAGCCACAGGGGCGCCTACGAGCAGTACTTC
CASSHRGAYEQYF
>NA|TRBJ1-1|TRBV25-1|NA
TGTGCCAGCAGAGGTGCGGGGGGAGGCACTGAAGCTTTCTTT
CASRGAGGGTEAFF
>NA|TRBJ2-1|TRBV28|NA
TGTGCCAGCAGTTCTTACAATGAGCAGTTCTTC
CASSSYNEQFF
>few|TRBJ2-5|TRBV7-9|TRBD1
TGTGCCAGCAGCTTAGGGACAGGCGACCACTACCAAGAGACCCAGTACTTC
CASSLGTGDHYQETQYF
>once|TRBJ1-4|TRBV6-5|NA
TGTGCCAGACAAACGGGTCAGGGATGCGAAAAACTGTTTTTT
CARQTGQGCEKLFF
>NA|TRBJ1-4|TRBV7-2|NA
TGTGCCAGCAGCTTAGATGGGTCTGGCGGTGAAAAACTGTTTTTT
CASSLDGSGGEKLFF
>once|TRBJ2-2|TRBV5-1|NA
TGCGCCAGCAGCTTGGCACAGACGAACACCGGGGAGCTGTTTTTT
CASSLAQTNTGELFF
>NA|TRBJ1-1|TRBV19|NA
TGTGCCAGTAGTCTAGGGGGGGGGCCCCCCCCAACTTTCTTT
CASSLGGGPPPTFF
>NA|TRBJ2-7|TRBV9|NA
TGTGCCAGCAGCGTAGGTACAGGGCTCTACGAGCAGTACTTC
CASSVGTGLYEQYF
>NA|TRBJ2-5|TRBV28|NA
TGTGCCAGCAGTTTAGACTGGAGAGAGACCCAGTACTTC
CASSLDWRETQYF
>NA|TRBJ2-7|TRBV3-1/TRBV3-2|NA
TGTGCCAGCAGCCTCCTACCGGGGGAGGTAAGCTCCTACGAGCAGTACTTC
CASSLLPGEVSSYEQYF
>NA|TRBJ2-3|TRBV5-1|TRBD2
TGCGCCAGCAGCTTGAGAGGGACTATCGGAGATACGCAGTATTTT
CASSLRGTIGDTQYF
>NA|TRBJ2-2|TRBV19|TRBD2
TGTGCCAGTAGTGGTCAGCGGGGCCTGAACACCGGGGAGCTGTTTTTT
CASSGQRGLNTGELFF
>NA|TRBJ2-4|TRBV5-8|NA
TGTGCCAGCAGCCCTTATACAGGGTTCGCCAAAAACATTCAGTACTTC
CASSPYTGFAKNIQYF
>NA|TRBJ2-3|TRBV6-1|NA
TGTGCCAGCAGTGAATGGCTGGGGGCAACCCACACTTCCACAGATACGCAGTATTTT
CASSEWLGATHTSTDTQYF
>NA|TRBJ1-1|TRBV7-2|NA
TGTGCCAGCAGCTCAACCGTGGGGGCTGGTCAAGCTTTCTTT
CASSSTVGAGQAFF
>NA|TRBJ1-1|TRBV12-3/TRBV12-4|NA
TGTGCCAGCACCATCGGGGGAGGCGCTGAAGCTTTCTTT
CASTIGGGAEAFF
>NA|TRBJ1-5|TRBV30|NA
TGTGCCTGGAGTGCCGGGGTCGATCAGCCCCAGCATTTT
CAWSAGVDQPQHF
>NA|TRBJ1-6|TRBV25-1|TRBD1
TGTGCCAGCAGTCTAGGGGACAGGGGGTTTTCACCCCTCCACTTT
CASSLGDRGFSPLHF
>NA|TRBJ2-1|TRBV5-1|NA
TGCGCCAGCAGCATCGACAACAATGAGCAGTTCTTC
CASSIDNNEQFF
>few|TRBJ2-1|TRBV28|NA
TGTGCCAGCCGCTTAGGGGAGGCGGCCTACAATGAGCAGTTCTTC
CASRLGEAAYNEQFF
>NA|TRBJ1-1|TRBV29-1|NA
TGCAGCGTTGAGGTACAGGGTGAGGACAGCACTGAAGCTTTCTTT
CSVEVQGEDSTEAFF
>NA|TRBJ2-7|TRBV6-1|NA
TGTGCCAGCAGTGAGGGTGGGGCTTCGGAGGAGCAGTACTTC
CASSEGGASEEQYF
>NA|TRBJ1-5|TRBV6-2/TRBV6-3|NA
TGTGCCAGCAGCCAAGCGAGGGCAGGGACAAAAAGTCAGCCCCAGCATTTT
CASSQARAGTKSQPQHF
>NA|TRBJ1-1|TRBV5-1|NA
TGCGCCAGCAGCTTGGATTACAGGCCGAACACTGAAGCTTTCTTT
CASSLDYRPNTEAFF
>NA|TRBJ1-1|TRBV6-5|NA
TGTGCCAGCAGTTACTCGGGCAGGAACACTGAAGCTTTCTTT
CASSYSGRNTEAFF
>NA|TRBJ1-5|TRBV6-5|NA
TGTGCCAGCCAGGCACCTTATAGCAATCAGCCCCAGCATTTT
CASQAPYSNQPQHF
>NA|TRBJ2-7|TRBV6-5|NA
TGTGCCAGCAGTAAAAACCGGCCGGGGGAGTACGAGCAGTACTTC
CASSKNRPGEYEQYF
>NA|TRBJ2-1|TRBV7-2|TRBD2
TGTGCCAGCAGCTTAGGTGTATCGCTAGCGGGAGGGGTAAATGAGCAGTTCTTC
CASSLGVSLAGGVNEQFF
>few|TRBJ2-2|TRBV6-5|NA
TGTGCCAGCAGTTTAACTAGAGAGGAGCTGTTTTTT
CASSLTREELFF
>NA|TRBJ2-7|TRBV11-1|TRBD2
TGTGCCAGCAGCTTAAGGACTAGAATCAACGAGCAGTACTTC
CASSLRTRINEQYF
>NA|TRBJ2-3|TRBV5-6|TRBD2
TGTGCCAGCAGCCTAGGACTAGCGGGAGATCTAAATACGCAGTATTTT
CASSLGLAGDLNTQYF
>NA|TRBJ2-1|TRBV7-8|TRBD2
TGTGCCAGCAGCCGCCCTTCGGTGCTAGCGGTTCCCGAGCAGTTCTTC
CASSRPSVLAVPEQFF
>NA|TRBJ2-2|TRBV6-4|TRBD2
TGTGCCAGCAGCCCCGGGCTAGCGGGGCACACCGGGGAGCTGTTTTTT
CASSPGLAGHTGELFF
>NA|TRBJ2-4|TRBV3-1/TRBV3-2|NA
TGTGCCAGCAGCCCACAAGCGGGTACAGGAAACATTCAGTACTTC
CASSPQAGTGNIQYF
>NA|TRBJ2-7|TRBV30|NA
TGTGCCTGGAGCCCCCGGACAGCCTACGAGCAGTACTTC
CAWSPRTAYEQYF